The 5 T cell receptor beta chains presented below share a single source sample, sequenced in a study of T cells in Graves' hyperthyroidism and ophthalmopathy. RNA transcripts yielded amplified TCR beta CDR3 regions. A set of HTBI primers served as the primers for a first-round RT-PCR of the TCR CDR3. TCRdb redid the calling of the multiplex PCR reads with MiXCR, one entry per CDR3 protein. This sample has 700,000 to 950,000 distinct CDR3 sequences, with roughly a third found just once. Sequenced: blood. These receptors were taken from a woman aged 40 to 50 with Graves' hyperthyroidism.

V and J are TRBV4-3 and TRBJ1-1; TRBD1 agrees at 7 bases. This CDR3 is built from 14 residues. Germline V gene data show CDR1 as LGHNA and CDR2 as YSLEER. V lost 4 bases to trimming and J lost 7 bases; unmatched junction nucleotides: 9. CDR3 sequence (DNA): TGCGCCAGCAGCCCTCAAGACAGGGCGGATGAAGCTTTCTTT. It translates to CASSPQDRADEAFF.

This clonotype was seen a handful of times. The CDR3 reads CSARDEPGGDNSYNSPLHF. In DNA form, the CDR3 reads TGCAGTGCTAGAGATGAACCCGGCGGGGACAACTCCTATAATTCACCCCTCCACTTT. The genes are TRBV20-1 and TRBJ1-6; a possible D gene is TRBD1 (6 bases). CDR3 size: 19 residues. The V and J ends lost 0 bases and 0 bases respectively, with 18 bases between them. From germline, CDR1 is DFQATT and CDR2 SNEGSKA (reference sequence).

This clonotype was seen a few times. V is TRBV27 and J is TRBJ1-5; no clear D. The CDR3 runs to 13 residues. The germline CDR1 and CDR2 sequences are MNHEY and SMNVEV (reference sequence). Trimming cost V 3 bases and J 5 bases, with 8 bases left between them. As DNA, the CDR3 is TGTGCCAGCAGTTTTGTCTTGGATCAGCCCCAGCATTTT. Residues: CASSFVLDQPQHF.

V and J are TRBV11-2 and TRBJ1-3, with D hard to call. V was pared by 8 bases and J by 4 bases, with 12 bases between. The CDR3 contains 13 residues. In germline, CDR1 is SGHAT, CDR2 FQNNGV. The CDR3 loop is CASRPEVGNTIYF. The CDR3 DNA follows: TGTGCCAGCCGCCCCGAAGTGGGAAACACCATATATTTT.

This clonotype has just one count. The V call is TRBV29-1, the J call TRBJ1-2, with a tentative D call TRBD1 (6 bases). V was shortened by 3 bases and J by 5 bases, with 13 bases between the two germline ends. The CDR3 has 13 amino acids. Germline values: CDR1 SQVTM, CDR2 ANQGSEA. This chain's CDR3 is CSVDSQGSYGYTF. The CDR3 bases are TGCAGCGTTGATTCGCAGGGGAGTTATGGCTACACCTTC. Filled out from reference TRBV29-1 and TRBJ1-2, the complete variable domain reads SAVISQKPSRDICQRGTSLTIQCQVDSQVTMMFWYRQQPGQSLTLIATANQGSEATYESGFVIDKFPISRPNLTFSTLTVSNMSPEDSSIYLCSVDSQGSYGYTFGSGTRLTVV.